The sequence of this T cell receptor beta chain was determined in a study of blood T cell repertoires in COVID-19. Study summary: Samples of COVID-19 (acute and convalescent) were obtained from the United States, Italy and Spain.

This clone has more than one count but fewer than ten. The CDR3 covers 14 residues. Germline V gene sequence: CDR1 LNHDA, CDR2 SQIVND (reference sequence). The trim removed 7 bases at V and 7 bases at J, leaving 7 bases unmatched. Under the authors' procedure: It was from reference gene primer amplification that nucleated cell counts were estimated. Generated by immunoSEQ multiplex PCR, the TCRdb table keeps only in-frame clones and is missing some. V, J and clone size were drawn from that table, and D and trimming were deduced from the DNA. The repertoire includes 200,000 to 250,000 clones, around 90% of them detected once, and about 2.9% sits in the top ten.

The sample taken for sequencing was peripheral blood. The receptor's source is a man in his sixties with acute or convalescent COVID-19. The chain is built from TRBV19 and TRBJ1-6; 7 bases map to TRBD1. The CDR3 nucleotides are TGTGCCAGTATCGACAGGGCTCGAAATTCACCCCTCCACTTT. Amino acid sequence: CASIDRARNSPLHF.